Below, 26 T cell receptor beta chains from the same sample are listed, as sequenced in a study of blood T cell repertoires in COVID-19. Only in-frame clones appear in the TCRdb table, and some are missing; sequencing was by immunoSEQ multiplex PCR. Here the sample spans under 200,000 clones, around 80% being singletons. Sequenced sample: peripheral blood. These TCRs come from a man aged 25-45 years with active or convalescent COVID-19.

CDR3 loop: CASSGRQGSSYNEQFF. The CDR3 DNA follows: TGTGCCAGCAGCGGCCGACAGGGCTCCTCCTACAATGAGCAGTTCTTC. J is TRBJ2-1 and V is TRBV5-8; 7 nucleotides agree with TRBD1. Germline values: CDR1 SGHTS, CDR2 YDEGEE. The V segment lost 4 bases and the J segment 0 bases; nucleotides outside the gene matches: 7. This CDR3 has 16 amino acids.

V gene TRBV7-9 combines with J gene TRBJ1-4; D possibly corresponds to TRBD1 (6 bases). CDR1 and CDR2 (germline): SEHNR, FQNEAQ (reference sequence). V was shortened by 3 bases and J by 11 bases, with 13 bases between the two germline ends. There are 13 residues in the CDR3. CDR3 DNA: TGTGCCAGCAGCTTGGGGTCAGGGGAGAAACTGTTTTTT. This gives the protein CASSLGSGEKLFF.

The chain joins TRBV18 to TRBJ2-7; D remains ambiguous. The CDR3 has 13 residues. The germline V gene has CDR1 KGHSH and CDR2 LQKENI. Trimming stripped 4 bases from V and 2 bases from J, with 9 bases between. CDR3: CASSLPFTYEQYF. The CDR3 DNA follows: TGTGCCAGCTCACTCCCCTTTACCTACGAGCAGTACTTC.

There are a few counts of this clone. J is TRBJ1-1 and V is TRBV19, with unresolved D. Per the germline V gene, CDR1 is LNHDA and CDR2 is SQIVND (reference sequence). The V end lost 7 bases, the J end lost 1 base, and 16 bases lay between the germline ends. The CDR3 extends over 15 amino acids. The CDR3, as DNA: TGTGCCAGTACCGATGGGTGGAGCGGGAACACTGAAGCTTTCTTT. It translates to CASTDGWSGNTEAFF. The full variable domain, in which reference TRBV19 and TRBJ1-1 provide the parts outside the CDR3, is DGGITQSPKYLFRKEGQNVTLSCEQNLNHDAMYWYRQDPGQGLRLIYYSQIVNDFQKGDIAEGYSVSREKKESFPLTVTSAQKNPTAFYLCASTDGWSGNTEAFFGQGTRLTVV.

The chain couples TRBV2 to TRBJ1-6; tentatively, D is TRBD1 (5 bases). Germline V lookup: CDR1 SNHLY, CDR2 FYNNEI. V was shortened by 8 bases and J by 6 bases, with 8 bases between the two germline ends. This CDR3 has 12 amino acids. The chain's CDR3 is CASHRTNSPLHF. CDR3 nucleotide sequence: TGTGCCAGCCACAGGACTAATTCACCCCTCCACTTT.

The chain couples TRBV25-1 to TRBJ1-6; TRBD1 matches 8 bases. The V gene end was trimmed by 7 bases and the J gene end by 10 bases; junction bases not matched to a gene: 6. This CDR3 has 13 amino acids. Germline assignment: CDR1 MGHDK and CDR2 SYGVNS. This chain's CDR3 is CASNPPGGSPLHF. DNA for the CDR3: TGTGCCAGCAACCCCCCAGGGGGCTCACCCCTCCACTTT.

This clone has just one count. V is TRBV27 and J is TRBJ1-1, with 8 bases aligning to TRBD1. V dropped 5 bases and J dropped 9; count of bases not matched to a gene: 11. CDR1 MNHEY and CDR2 SMNVEV come from the germline V gene (reference sequence). The CDR3 loop spans 14 amino acids. CDR3 loop: CASSPSGQGGKAFF. For the CDR3, the DNA is TGTGCCAGCAGTCCTTCCGGACAGGGAGGAAAAGCTTTCTTT.

This clone appeared a single time. The V and J genes are TRBV4-1 and TRBJ1-5, with 9 nucleotides matching TRBD1. This CDR3 has 14 amino acids. Germline V CDR1 and CDR2: MGHRA, YSYEKL. Trimming at V came to 4 bases and at J to 7 bases, leaving 5 bases not matched to a gene. The CDR3, as DNA: TGCGCCAGCAGCCCGTACAGGGGGCAACAGCCCCAGCATTTT. This codes for CASSPYRGQQPQHF.

The V call is TRBV18, the J call TRBJ2-3, with TRBD2 as a possible D gene (6 bases). Trimming took off 6 bases at V and 0 bases at J, with 16 bases between the two ends. The CDR3 extends over 16 amino acids. From germline, CDR1 is KGHSH and CDR2 LQKENI. The CDR3 region is CASSLGTATSTDTQYF. CDR3 in DNA: TGTGCCAGCTCCCTAGGGACTGCAACTAGCACAGATACGCAGTATTTT.

In its sample, this clone was seen a few times. The rearrangement links TRBV11-3 to TRBJ2-1, with TRBD1 matching 7 bases. There are 15 residues in the CDR3. In germline, CDR1 is SGHNT, CDR2 YENEEA. Losses at the gene ends were 5 bases for V and 1 base for J; bases not matched to a gene: 5. The CDR3 loop is CASSQTGQSYNEQFF. In DNA form, the CDR3 reads TGTGCCAGCAGCCAAACGGGACAGTCCTACAATGAGCAGTTCTTC.

The chain links TRBV9 to TRBJ1-5, with 7 bases that match TRBD1. The germline CDR1 and CDR2 sequences are SGDLS and YYNGEE. Unmatched junction bases numbered 2, after V lost 2 bases and J lost 3 bases. The CDR3 runs 14 residues. The CDR3 DNA reads as TGTGCCAGCAGCGTGACAGGGATCAATCAGCCCCAGCATTTT. This sequence encodes CASSVTGINQPQHF.

The chain carries TRBV4-1 and TRBJ1-1, with D unclear. Looked up from germline, CDR1 is MGHRA and CDR2 is YSYEKL. Trimming cost V 7 bases and J 4 bases, with 19 bases left between them. This CDR3 has 15 residues. The CDR3 sequence is CASTPRRTDPTEAFF. The CDR3 nucleotides read TGCGCCAGCACCCCTCGCCGAACAGACCCCACTGAAGCTTTCTTT.

This chain links TRBV2 with TRBJ2-1, with 7 bases identical to TRBD1. CDR3 length: 14 amino acids. After removal of 4 bases from V and 3 bases from J, the junction contained 3 bases not matched to a gene. Germline lookup yields CDR1 SNHLY and CDR2 FYNNEI. The CDR3 coding sequence is TGTGCCAGCAGTGTTCAGGGGGTCTACAATGAGCAGTTCTTC. This gives the protein CASSVQGVYNEQFF.

V and J are TRBV28 and TRBJ1-6, with 8 bases aligning to TRBD1. Germline V CDR1 and CDR2: MDHEN, SYDVKM. The V segment lost 6 bases and the J segment 5 bases; nucleotides outside the gene matches: 6. This CDR3 is built from 15 residues. CDR3 in DNA: TGTGCCAGCAGAGAACAGGGGGGCCATAATTCACCCCTCCACTTT. It specifies CASREQGGHNSPLHF.

This clone was seen just once. The CDR3 DNA is TGCGCCAGCAGCTTGGGGACAGGGGGATCTGGAAACACCATATATTTT. Amino acids: CASSLGTGGSGNTIYF. V usage is TRBV5-1 and J usage is TRBJ1-3, with 10 bases fitting TRBD1. The CDR3 extends over 16 amino acids. Germline V gene data show CDR1 as SGHRS and CDR2 as YFSETQ. V was clipped by 0 bases and J by 1 base; unmatched bases: 1.

Concerning this clone itself: Other DNA sequences in the same sample also yield this CDR3. The CDR3 loop reads CAIRAGLVAYEQYV. CDR3 coding DNA: TGCGCCATCAGGGCGGGACTAGTTGCCTACGAGCAGTATGTC. The chain links TRBV5-1 to TRBJ2-7, with 8 bases aligning to TRBD2. Germline lookup yields CDR1 SGHRS and CDR2 YFSETQ. The CDR3 is 14 residues long.

This clone was seen just once. V usage is TRBV29-1 and J usage is TRBJ1-4, with 7 bases fitting TRBD1. CDR1 is SQVTM and CDR2 is ANQGSEA in the germline V gene. V lost 6 bases to trimming and J lost 7 bases; unmatched junction nucleotides: 11. The CDR3 sequence is 14 residues long. The CDR3 loop reads CSVGGAGGSEKLFF. CDR3 sequence (DNA): TGCAGCGTCGGAGGGGCAGGGGGATCTGAAAAACTGTTTTTT.

The J gene is TRBJ1-5, the V gene TRBV6-5; no firm D call. Germline V gene lookup returns CDR1 MNHEY and CDR2 SVGAGI. Deletions cut 4 bases from V and 1 base from J, with 11 bases between. The length of the CDR3 is 15 residues. The CDR3 coding sequence is TGTGCCAGCAGTTTTACCTCGACAAGCAATCAGCCCCAGCATTTT. Amino acid sequence: CASSFTSTSNQPQHF.

CDR3 loop: CASRLKEGIINEQFF. CDR3 nucleotide sequence: TGTGCCAGCAGACTTAAGGAGGGGATCATTAATGAGCAGTTCTTC. The genes are TRBV5-6 and TRBJ2-1; a weak D match, TRBD2 (6 bases). Trimming took 5 bases from V and 7 from J, leaving 19 bases between them. The CDR3 loop spans 15 amino acids. Germline V gene sequence: CDR1 SGHDT, CDR2 YYEEEE. The entire variable domain, with the rest obtained from reference TRBV5-6 and TRBJ2-1, is as follows: DAGVTQSPTHLIKTRGQQVTLRCSPKSGHDTVSWYQQALGQGPQFIFQYYEEEERQRGNFPDRFSGHQFPNYSSELNVNALLLGDSALYLCASRLKEGIINEQFFGPGTRLTVL.

V and J are TRBV6-5 and TRBJ2-2; 7 bases are a match to TRBD1. Trimming took 0 bases from V and 3 from J; bases not matched to a gene: 4. Germline V gene lookup returns CDR1 MNHEY and CDR2 SVGAGI. The CDR3 sequence is 16 residues long. CDR3: CASSYSGGSHTGELFF. CDR3 nucleotides: TGTGCCAGCAGTTACTCAGGGGGCAGCCACACCGGGGAGCTGTTTTTT.

The chain employs TRBV10-3 and TRBJ2-2; TRBD2 matches at 11 bases. The CDR3 has 17 residues. Losses at the gene ends were 10 bases for V and 7 bases for J; bases not matched to a gene: 17. The germline V gene has CDR1 ENHRY and CDR2 SYGVKD. CDR3 sequence reads: CAKGAGTSGARGGELFF. In nucleotides, the CDR3 is TGTGCCAAGGGCGCGGGGACTAGCGGCGCCCGGGGCGGGGAGCTGTTTTTT.

The chain carries TRBV6-2 or TRBV6-3 and TRBJ2-1, with D perhaps matching TRBD2 (5 bases). This CDR3 has 13 amino acids. V lost 0 bases and J 7 bases, leaving 7 bases between the germline ends. In germline, CDR1 is MNHEY, CDR2 SVGEGT. CDR3 nucleotide sequence: TGTGCCAGCAGTTACTCGACGGGAAATGAGCAGTTCTTC. Encoded protein: CASSYSTGNEQFF.

This chain links TRBV30 with TRBJ2-3; D gene unclear. The CDR3 spans 13 residues. V lost 0 bases to trimming and J lost 5 bases, with 9 bases between them. Germline V CDR1 and CDR2: GTSNPN, SVGIG (reference sequence). CDR3 region: CAWSVLLRDTQYF. DNA for the CDR3: TGTGCCTGGAGTGTACTCCTCCGAGATACGCAGTATTTT. Combining the CDR3 with reference TRBV30 and TRBJ2-3 gives the whole variable domain SQTIHQWPATLVQPVGSPLSLECTVEGTSNPNLYWYRQAAGRGLQLLFYSVGIGQISSEVPQNLSASRPQDRQFILSSKKLLLSDSGFYLCAWSVLLRDTQYFGPGTRLTVL.

The V call is TRBV10-3, the J call TRBJ2-7, with 8 positions matching TRBD2. The CDR3 spans 17 residues. J gave up 4 bases and V 3 bases, and 14 bases lay outside the gene matches. Germline V gene data show CDR1 as ENHRY and CDR2 as SYGVKD. The CDR3 reads CAISDPGGDRGMYEQYV. The CDR3 coding sequence is TGTGCCATCAGTGACCCCGGGGGGGACCGAGGGATGTACGAGCAGTACGTC.

A single count supports this clone. The chain uses TRBV28 and TRBJ2-2, with 9 positions matching TRBD1. CDR3 length equals 14 residues. The germline CDR1 and CDR2 sequences are MDHEN and SYDVKM. V gave up 4 bases and J gave up 3 bases; unmatched junction bases: 0. The CDR3 region has the DNA TGTGCCAGCAGTTGGGACAGGGACACCGGGGAGCTGTTTTTT. It codes for CASSWDRDTGELFF.

Comments on this clone: At one of its ends the junction is not consistent with the germline gene, which may arise from a read error. This rearrangement joins TRBV12-3 or TRBV12-4 to TRBJ2-2, with a tentative D call TRBD2 (6 bases). The CDR3 length is 11 residues. The CDR3, as DNA: TGTGCCAGCAGTTCCGTCGGGGGGCTGTTTTTT. It translates to CASSSVGGLFF.